A selection of T cell receptor beta chains follows, all from one sample in a study of blood T cell repertoires in COVID-19. TCRdb's table, derived via immunoSEQ multiplex PCR, lists solely in-frame clones and lacks some. The sample includes around 84,000 clones, around four fifths of them seen just once. The sample comprised peripheral blood. The receptors were sampled from an elderly man with active or convalescent COVID-19. The CDR3 runs from the conserved cysteine through the conserved F or W.

v_gene	j_gene	len	CDR3aa
TRBV27	TRBJ1-2	14	CASSSGTGGYGYTF
TRBV27	TRBJ1-1	15	CASSLLGQGNTEAFF
TRBV7-8	TRBJ1-5	14	CASSRQGRNQPQHF
TRBV3-1/TRBV3-2	TRBJ2-1	17	CASSQAGTRFSYNEQFF
TRBV27	TRBJ1-2	14	CASRRTGPNNGYTF
TRBV30	TRBJ1-6	17	CAWRTVGITYYNSPLHF
TRBV15	TRBJ2-7	14	CATSREVSSYEQYF
TRBV18	TRBJ2-7	15	CASSPLGQGTYEQYF
TRBV3-1/TRBV3-2	TRBJ2-3	17	CASSQGLGRGGLDTQYF
TRBV5-1	TRBJ2-7	13	CASSFEGTDEQYF
TRBV6-1	TRBJ1-2	16	CASSEFVWAGSYGYTF
TRBV7-2	TRBJ2-1	11	CASSPRAEQFF
TRBV6-5	TRBJ2-7	14	CASSLGHGPYEQYF
TRBV7-9	TRBJ2-1	16	CASSFIAGVTYNEQFF
TRBV5-1	TRBJ1-5	15	CASSLDGDLNQPQHF
TRBV28	TRBJ1-4	14	CASSVTATNEKLFF
TRBV7-2	TRBJ1-6	12	CASSLSPSPLHF
TRBV7-6	TRBJ1-6	14	CASREGPYNSPLHF
TRBV5-8	TRBJ1-5	15	CASSLNRASNQPQHF
TRBV30	TRBJ2-4	17	CAWRKTSGGAYKNIQYF
TRBV29-1	TRBJ1-2	15	CSVSEPGQGVSGYTF
TRBV7-2	TRBJ2-7	15	CASSLSDRGGYEQYF
TRBV9	TRBJ2-3	15	CASSVGWGSTDTQYF
TRBV5-4	TRBJ2-2	17	CASTGDRARANTGELFF
TRBV5-1	TRBJ2-3	15	CASSLQKVLEDTQYF
TRBV19	TRBJ1-5	14	CASNGDNSNQPQHF
TRBV11-2	TRBJ2-1	12	CASSLVRREQFF
TRBV5-1	TRBJ2-5	13	CASSLMSGETQYF
TRBV7-8	TRBJ2-1	14	CASSYGLVVNEQFF
TRBV6-2/TRBV6-3	TRBJ2-3	16	CASSYGETGGEDTQYF
TRBV6-2/TRBV6-3	TRBJ1-5	14	CASSYSTWNQPQHF
TRBV7-2	TRBJ2-1	18	CASSLGGLAGVVGGEQFF
TRBV6-1	TRBJ1-1	15	CASSEALTGYTEAFF
TRBV27	TRBJ1-2	15	CASSRYGQGSYGYTF
TRBV28	TRBJ1-3	11	CASSLTGAIYF
TRBV9	TRBJ2-2	18	CASSLEGVLAGEIRELFF
TRBV28	TRBJ2-1	15	CASSRTRTPINEQFF
TRBV28	TRBJ1-5	18	CAASGTRYGFYSNQPQHF
TRBV4-2	TRBJ2-3	16	CASSQEKAGEGDTQYF
TRBV14	TRBJ1-5	16	CASSQAGVGSNQPQHF
TRBV18	TRBJ1-2	14	CASSPDSGFYGYTF
TRBV3-1/TRBV3-2	TRBJ2-1	13	CASSQAARNEQFF
TRBV29-1	TRBJ1-5	14	CSAALDTSNQPQHF
TRBV30	TRBJ2-3	14	CAWSVPQATDTQYF
TRBV5-4	TRBJ2-2	17	CASSLAGTGVTTGELFF
TRBV19	TRBJ1-2	14	CASSNSGDIGGYTF
TRBV2	TRBJ1-2	14	CASTGTGGSYGYTF
TRBV2	TRBJ2-7	13	CASTSGTFYEQYF
TRBV10-2	TRBJ1-5	13	CASTAYSNQPQHF
TRBV5-1	TRBJ2-3	14	CASSLDQGTDTQYF
TRBV20-1	TRBJ2-7	11	CSASSGGGQYF
TRBV5-1	TRBJ1-1	13	CASSLEGNTEAFF
TRBV7-8	TRBJ2-1	16	CASSLLLGEGGSEQFF
TRBV6-5	TRBJ2-5	13	CASAGPGEETQYF
TRBV5-5	TRBJ1-1	14	CASSWGQGANEAFF
TRBV28	TRBJ1-5	16	CASSKSGARGNQPQHF
TRBV19	TRBJ2-2	14	CASRYDRNAGELFF
TRBV4-1	TRBJ2-7	14	CASSQALVRYEQYF
TRBV5-4	TRBJ2-3	15	CASSSPLRGIDTQYF